The sequence of this T cell receptor (beta chain) was determined in a study of blood T cell repertoires in COVID-19. Study-level background: Researchers got acute and convalescent COVID-19 samples from the United States, Italy and Spain. PBMCs, B-cell-depleted T cells, or T cells provided the cDNA or gDNA that made up the material.

In the original workflow: Researchers report that nucleated cell counts were estimated from reference gene primer amplification. Libraries were prepared by immunoSEQ multiplex PCR; TCRdb keeps only in-frame clonotypes and omits some of them. The V and J calls and clone size were taken over from that table, and D and trimming were inferred from the DNA. The repertoire holds approximately 79,000 clones, with around 89% as singletons. Germline V gene data show CDR1 as LNHDA and CDR2 as SQIVND (reference sequence). The CDR3 totals 16 residues. With V trimmed by 5 bases and J by 5 bases, 11 bases remained unmatched.

V is TRBV19 and J is TRBJ1-5, with 8 bases fitting TRBD1. Sequencing was carried out using peripheral blood. The TCR comes from a man between 60 and 70 years old with acute or convalescent COVID-19. This chain's CDR3 is CASSLLHPGGHQPQHF. The CDR3 DNA is TGTGCCAGTAGTTTACTGCATCCAGGGGGCCATCAGCCCCAGCATTTT.